This record concerns one TCR beta chain sequence. Antigen unknown. Authors' processing steps: Because ImmunoSEQ provided only junction sequences with no quality scores, the filtering differed. Assay used: immunoSEQ multiplex PCR; TCRdb lists only in-frame clones, some missing. The V and J calls and clone size are taken from that table; D and trimming were inferred from the DNA. Of some 2,500,000 clones in the sample, about 90% were seen once. CD4+ cell separation produced CD45RA+ naive and CD45RA-negative memory subsets. This sample is part of a study of shared clonotypes between healthy human individuals. General study results and limits: Naive subsets usually exceeded memory subsets in estimated richness. Sharing across four donors was highest in naive CD4 (approximately 5%) and lowest in memory CD8 (roughly 0.4%).

The germline V and J ends were trimmed by 8 bases and 6 bases, with 14 bases remaining between them. Germline assignment: CDR1 MNHEY and CDR2 SVGAGI. The CDR3 spans 12 residues. This TCR came from a man aged 18 to 35 in good health. Some clones in this sample may be carry-over from other donors' samples. V is TRBV6-5 and J is TRBJ2-7; D remains unclear. The specimen sequenced was naive CD4+ T cells from PBMCs. Subset reported: CD45RA+ positively selected. Here the CDR3 reads CASLEGFGEQYF. The CDR3 DNA reads as TGTGCCAGCCTCGAAGGGTTCGGCGAGCAGTACTTC.